Sequencing of this T cell receptor beta chain was carried out in a study of blood T cell repertoires in COVID-19. Turning to the study itself: Sample material is recorded as cDNA or gDNA derived from T cells, B-cell-depleted T cells, or PBMCs.

As processed by the authors: Estimates of nucleated cell counts were drawn from the amplification of reference gene primers. Repertoires were generated with immunoSEQ multiplex PCR, while TCRdb's copy carries only in-frame clones and drops some. V and J calls and clone size are copied from that table; D and trimming were computed from the DNA. The data show 120,000 to 150,000 clones, approximately 88% seen once. The TCR was taken from a human donor in a cohort sampled during active COVID-19. Sequencing was carried out using peripheral blood.

The CDR3 is CASSFQGQETQYF. In DNA, the CDR3 is TGTGCCAGCAGTTTCCAGGGACAAGAGACCCAGTACTTC. The chain combines TRBV12-3 or TRBV12-4 with TRBJ2-5; tentative D call: TRBD1 (5 bases). The CDR3 length is 13 residues. V lost 3 bases and J 2 bases, leaving 7 bases between the germline ends.